One sample yielded the 21 T cell receptor beta chains listed below, sequenced in a study of regulatory T cells in long-lasting Graves disease (dated by TCRdb to the early 2020s). In the paper's terms, the time point label means: newly diagnosed GD, antithyroid drugs for less than 3 months. For both TCR sequencing and RNA sequencing, RNA was extracted from PBMCs using TRIzol. The library came from multiplex PCR. Sequencing took place on an Illumina HiSeq 4000. To build TCR beta libraries, CDR3 regions were amplified by Arm-PCR using iRepertoire HTBI primers. TCRdb reprocessed the public reads (quality trimming at Q25 with fastp, clone calling with MiXCR) and kept in-frame beta chains. One record per CDR3 amino acid sequence lists the most common genes and DNA. Counted in this sample were 400,000 to 450,000 distinct CDR3 sequences; 15% of them appeared once. The ten largest clones take up 16% of the sample.

This sample also belongs to another study, concerning T cells in Graves' hyperthyroidism and ophthalmopathy.

Here the sequenced sample was peripheral blood mononuclear cells (PBMCs), taken at new diagnosis, from a patient treated with antithyroid drugs. The origin of the receptors is a woman in her twenties or thirties with Graves disease. Donor details come from another sample of the same person, matched by shared clones.

The chain is built from TRBV11-2 and TRBJ1-4, with a possible D match to TRBD1 (6 bases). V was clipped by 5 bases and J by 3 bases, with 13 bases between them. Germline loops: CDR1 SGHAT, CDR2 FQNNGV. This CDR3 is built from 15 residues. Here the CDR3 reads CASSTRDTANEKLFF. In DNA, the CDR3 is TGTGCCAGCAGCACCCGGGACACCGCTAATGAAAAACTGTTTTTT.

This clonotype was recorded many times. The chain is built from TRBV19 and TRBJ2-1; tentatively, D is TRBD1 (5 bases). Between the trimmed V and J ends, which lost 6 bases and 7 bases, there was a span of 19 bases. CDR1 and CDR2 (germline): LNHDA, SQIVND (reference sequence). The CDR3 is made up of 15 amino acids. The CDR3 sequence is CASSAPRQLWNEQFF. In DNA, the CDR3 is TGTGCCAGTAGCGCCCCGAGACAGTTATGGAATGAGCAGTTCTTC.

This clonotype was detected many times. The gene calls are TRBV10-3 and TRBJ2-7, with 11 bases that match TRBD2. There are 16 residues in the CDR3. V shed 4 bases, J shed 0 bases, and the junction held 5 bases outside the gene matches. Germline V lookup: CDR1 ENHRY, CDR2 SYGVKD. The CDR3 region is CAISGTGTSGSYEQYF. The CDR3 bases are TGTGCCATCAGTGGGACCGGGACTAGCGGCTCCTACGAGCAGTACTTC.

In this sample, this clonotype turned up a few times. V and J are TRBV9 and TRBJ2-7; TRBD1 aligns across 7 bases. Germline V gene data show CDR1 as SGDLS and CDR2 as YYNGEE. The CDR3 runs 14 residues. The ends lost 1 base at V and 2 bases at J; junction bases unmatched: 3. CDR3 region: CASSVMGQPYEQYF. In DNA form, the CDR3 reads TGTGCCAGCAGCGTAATGGGACAGCCCTACGAGCAGTACTTC.

This clonotype occurred many times. The chain carries TRBV11-2 and TRBJ2-1; 9 positions agree with TRBD1. Germline trimming cut 7 bases from V and 3 bases from J; bases unmatched to any gene: 22. In germline, CDR1 is SGHAT, CDR2 FQNNGV. This CDR3 region has 20 residues. The CDR3 DNA follows: TGTGCCAGCACCCTCGGGGTGGGACAGGGTATAATGTTTGGCTACAATGAGCAGTTCTTC. Its protein product is CASTLGVGQGIMFGYNEQFF.

The gene calls are TRBV19 and TRBJ1-2; D gene ambiguous. This CDR3 spans 14 amino acids. Germline V gene sequence: CDR1 LNHDA, CDR2 SQIVND (reference sequence). The germline V and J ends were trimmed by 3 bases and 4 bases, with 12 bases remaining between them. The CDR3 region has the DNA TGTGCCAGTAGTATCTTGCAGGCCACCTATGGCTACACCTTC. It encodes CASSILQATYGYTF. Full variable domain (rest looked up from reference TRBV19 and TRBJ1-2): DGGITQSPKYLFRKEGQNVTLSCEQNLNHDAMYWYRQDPGQGLRLIYYSQIVNDFQKGDIAEGYSVSREKKESFPLTVTSAQKNPTAFYLCASSILQATYGYTFGSGTRLTVV.

This clonotype was counted many times. The junction and the germline gene differ at one end; a read error may be behind it. The rearrangement uses TRBV30 and TRBJ2-5; D possibly matches TRBD1 or TRBD2 (5 bases each). CDR1 is GTSNPN, CDR2 SVGIG, per germline (reference sequence). CDR3 size: 12 residues. Here the CDR3 reads CAWSVPGTPADF. CDR3 in DNA: TGTGCCTGGAGTGTACCCGGGACCCCTGCGGACTTC.

CDR3 in amino acids: CASGTVMSTEAFF. As DNA, the CDR3 is TGTGCCAGTGGGACCGTAATGAGCACTGAAGCTTTCTTT. The V and J genes are TRBV19 and TRBJ1-1; D may be TRBD1 (5 bases). Trimming removed 8 bases at V and 4 bases at J, with 14 bases between. Germline V gene lookup returns CDR1 LNHDA and CDR2 SQIVND (reference sequence). The CDR3 loop spans 13 amino acids.

This sequence joins TRBV7-9 and TRBJ2-7; TRBD1 aligns across 9 bases. V trimming: 3 bases; J trimming: 3 bases; junction bases outside the gene matches: 12. The CDR3 has 17 amino acids. Germline loops: CDR1 SEHNR, CDR2 FQNEAQ (reference sequence). The CDR3 protein is CASSFLTRQGDRYEQYF. Written as DNA, the CDR3 is TGTGCCAGCAGCTTCCTTACTCGACAGGGGGACCGCTACGAGCAGTACTTC.

This clonotype occurred many times. The genes are TRBV7-2 and TRBJ2-7; D unresolved. Between the trimmed V and J ends, which lost 5 bases and 6 bases, there was a span of 17 bases. The CDR3 totals 14 residues. Germline CDR1 SGHTA, CDR2 FQGNSA. The CDR3 loop is CASSPQSLFSEQYF. Here the CDR3 DNA reads TGTGCCAGCAGCCCGCAGAGTCTGTTCTCCGAGCAGTACTTC.

The chain links TRBV5-8 to TRBJ1-3; the D gene is possibly TRBD1 (5 bases). The V gene's germline CDR1 is SGHTS and CDR2 YDEGEE. There are 14 residues in the CDR3. V lost 4 bases and J 4 bases, leaving 12 bases between the germline ends. As DNA, the CDR3 is TGTGCCAGCAGCCCGGGACGACAGGGAAACACCATATATTTT. Its protein product is CASSPGRQGNTIYF.

This clonotype occurred many times. This chain links TRBV20-1 with TRBJ2-5, with 7 bases matching TRBD2. Germline V lookup: CDR1 DFQATT, CDR2 SNEGSKA (reference sequence). The CDR3 consists of 15 residues. Losses at the gene ends were 3 bases for V and 4 bases for J; bases not matched to a gene: 11. The CDR3 reads CSASGWGSGGETQYF. The CDR3 DNA is TGCAGTGCTAGCGGGTGGGGCTCGGGGGGAGAGACCCAGTACTTC.

This clonotype was detected a few times. The chain has TRBV24-1 and TRBJ1-2; TRBD1 aligns across 8 bases. Trimming cost V 6 bases and J 4 bases; bases outside gene matches: 9. The CDR3 extends over 15 amino acids. Germline V lookup: CDR1 KGHDR, CDR2 SFDVKD. CDR3 sequence (DNA): TGTGCCACCAGTTATCTAGGACAGGGCGGCTATGGCTACACCTTC. Its translation: CATSYLGQGGYGYTF.

This chain links TRBV14 with TRBJ2-3, with D uncertain. V was pared by 1 base and J by 11 bases, with 7 bases between. Germline V gives CDR1 SGHDN, CDR2 FVKESK. This CDR3 is 11 amino acids long. This CDR3 is CASSQGSRQYF. The CDR3 DNA is TGTGCCAGCAGCCAAGGCTCCCGGCAGTATTTT.

This clonotype was picked up many times. The chain joins TRBV24-1 to TRBJ2-1, with a weak D call TRBD1 (5 bases). Germline values: CDR1 KGHDR, CDR2 SFDVKD. This CDR3 region has 15 residues. Between the trimmed V and J ends, which lost 4 bases and 1 base, there was a span of 10 bases. CDR3 nucleotides: TGTGCCACCAGTGACCTGAGGACATCCTACAATGAGCAGTTCTTC. This gives the protein CATSDLRTSYNEQFF.

This clonotype was detected many times. The V and J genes are TRBV3-1 and TRBJ2-7, with 11 bases that match TRBD2. J lost 1 base, V lost 7 bases, and 6 bases had no gene match. This CDR3 contains 15 residues. CDR1 LGHDT and CDR2 YNNKEL come from the germline V gene (reference sequence). CDR3 amino acids: CASTPTSGGSYEQYF. The CDR3 bases are TGTGCCAGCACCCCTACTAGCGGGGGATCCTACGAGCAGTACTTC.

V gene TRBV6-2 or TRBV6-3 combines with J gene TRBJ2-1; 12 nucleotides align to TRBD2. The V gene's germline CDR1 is MNHEY and CDR2 SVGEGT. Trimming cost V 5 bases and J 7 bases; bases outside gene matches: 6. This CDR3 region has 15 residues. The CDR3, as DNA: TGTGCCAGCAGTACGACTAGCGGGAGTAAAAATGAGCAGTTCTTC. This translates into CASSTTSGSKNEQFF.

This clonotype was found many times. The V and J genes are TRBV20-1 and TRBJ1-5, with D uncertain. Germline V gene sequence: CDR1 DFQATT, CDR2 SNEGSKA (reference sequence). The CDR3 spans 13 residues. Deletions cut 3 bases from V and 7 bases from J, with 13 bases between. CDR3 sequence: CSARAGLAQPQHF. CDR3 nucleotide sequence: TGCAGTGCTAGGGCTGGGCTGGCCCAGCCCCAGCATTTT.

The sample holds a few counts of this clonotype. This chain connects TRBV25-1 to TRBJ2-3, with D perhaps matching TRBD2 (5 bases). Trimming shortened V by 8 bases and J by 0 bases, and 9 bases separated the two germline ends. Germline V CDR1 and CDR2: MGHDK, SYGVNS. The CDR3 extends over 13 amino acids. CDR3 in DNA: TGTGCCAGCTCAGGACTGAGCACAGATACGCAGTATTTT. This encodes CASSGLSTDTQYF.

This clonotype was observed a handful of times. Compared with germline, one end of the junction differs, possibly owing to a read error. The V gene is TRBV27, the J gene TRBJ1-5; 8 bases align to TRBD1. The CDR3 sequence is 15 residues long. CDR1 is MNHEY, CDR2 SMNVEV, per germline (reference sequence). The chain's CDR3 is CASSSRTGSNQPQRF. The CDR3 bases are TGTGCCAGCAGTTCCCGGACAGGGAGCAATCAGCCCCAGCGTTTT.

This clonotype has more than one count but fewer than ten. V is TRBV3-1 and J is TRBJ1-5, with 7 nucleotides matching TRBD1. Germline trimming cut 3 bases from V and 6 bases from J; bases unmatched to any gene: 14. This CDR3 is 17 amino acids long. CDR1 is LGHDT, CDR2 YNNKEL, per germline (reference sequence). The CDR3 region has the DNA TGTGCCAGCAGCCAGGACATAAGACAGGGTTGGGTTCAGCCCCAGCATTTT. It encodes CASSQDIRQGWVQPQHF.